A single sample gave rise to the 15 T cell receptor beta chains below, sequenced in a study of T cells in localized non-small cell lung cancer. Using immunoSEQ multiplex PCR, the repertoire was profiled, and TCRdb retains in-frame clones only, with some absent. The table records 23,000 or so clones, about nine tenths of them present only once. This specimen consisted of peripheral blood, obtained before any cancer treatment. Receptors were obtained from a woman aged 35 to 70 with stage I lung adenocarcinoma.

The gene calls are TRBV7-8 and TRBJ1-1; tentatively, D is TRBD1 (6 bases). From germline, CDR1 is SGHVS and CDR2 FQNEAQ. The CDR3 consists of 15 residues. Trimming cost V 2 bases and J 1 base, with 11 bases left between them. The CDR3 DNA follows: TGTGCCAGCAGCTTACCGGGACATTCGAACACTGAAGCTTTCTTT. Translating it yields CASSLPGHSNTEAFF.

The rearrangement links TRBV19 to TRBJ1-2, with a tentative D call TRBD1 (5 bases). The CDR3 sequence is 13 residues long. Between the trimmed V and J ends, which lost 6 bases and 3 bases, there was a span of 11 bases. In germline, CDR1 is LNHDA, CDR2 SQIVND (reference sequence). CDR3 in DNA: TGTGCCAGTAGCTCCCAGGGTGACTATGGCTACACCTTC. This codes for CASSSQGDYGYTF.

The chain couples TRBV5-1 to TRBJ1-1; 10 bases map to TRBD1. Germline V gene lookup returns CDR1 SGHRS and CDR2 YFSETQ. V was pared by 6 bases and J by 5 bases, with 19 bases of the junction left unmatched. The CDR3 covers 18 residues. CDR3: CASKLGLTGGNGGTEAFF. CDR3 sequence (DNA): TGCGCCAGCAAGCTTGGTCTGACAGGGGGCAACGGTGGGACTGAAGCTTTCTTT.

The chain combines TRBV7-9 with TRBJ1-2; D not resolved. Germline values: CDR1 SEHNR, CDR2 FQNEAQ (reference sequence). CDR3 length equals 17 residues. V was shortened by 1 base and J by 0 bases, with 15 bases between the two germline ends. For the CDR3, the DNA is TGTGCCAGCAGCTTAGGGACCGACTGGGAGGCTAACTATGGCTACACCTTC. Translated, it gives CASSLGTDWEANYGYTF.

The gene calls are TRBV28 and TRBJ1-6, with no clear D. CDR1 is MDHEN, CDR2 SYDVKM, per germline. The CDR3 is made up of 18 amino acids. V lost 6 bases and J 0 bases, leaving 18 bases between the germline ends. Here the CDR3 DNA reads TGTGCCAGCAGCCCATCCGTTGGGTTGGGCTCCTATAATTCACCCCTCCACTTT. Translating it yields CASSPSVGLGSYNSPLHF.

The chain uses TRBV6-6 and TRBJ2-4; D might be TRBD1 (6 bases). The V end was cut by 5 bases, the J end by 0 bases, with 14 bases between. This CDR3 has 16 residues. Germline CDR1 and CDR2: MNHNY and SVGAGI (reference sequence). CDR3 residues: CASSRDTRLAKNIQYF. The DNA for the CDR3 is TGTGCCAGCAGTCGGGACACGAGGCTAGCCAAAAACATTCAGTACTTC.

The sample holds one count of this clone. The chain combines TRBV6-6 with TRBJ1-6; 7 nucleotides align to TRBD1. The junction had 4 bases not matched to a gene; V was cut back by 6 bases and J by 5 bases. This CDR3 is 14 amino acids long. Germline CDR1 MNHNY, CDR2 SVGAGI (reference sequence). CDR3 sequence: CASRGQDNNSPLHF. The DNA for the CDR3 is TGTGCCAGCAGAGGACAGGATAATAATTCACCCCTCCACTTT.

Written as DNA, the CDR3 is TGTGCCAGCAGCCGCGGTTGGGACGGGGAGCTGTTTTTT. It is translated as CASSRGWDGELFF. The chain couples TRBV5-4 to TRBJ2-2; no definite D call. Trimming pared 4 bases from V and 7 bases from J, leaving 11 bases between. The CDR3 has 13 residues. Looked up from germline, CDR1 is SGHNT and CDR2 is YYREEE (reference sequence). Supplemented by reference TRBV5-4 and TRBJ2-2, the full variable domain reads ETGVTQSPTHLIKTRGQQVTLRCSSQSGHNTVSWYQQALGQGPQFIFQYYREEENGRGNFPPRFSGLQFPNYSSELNVNALELDDSALYLCASSRGWDGELFFGEGSRLTVL.

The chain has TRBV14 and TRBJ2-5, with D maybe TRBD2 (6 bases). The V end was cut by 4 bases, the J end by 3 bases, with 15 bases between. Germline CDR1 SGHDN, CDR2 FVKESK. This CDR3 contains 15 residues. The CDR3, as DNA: TGTGCCAGCAGCCGCGGACCGGGACTCAAAGAGACCCAGTACTTC. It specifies CASSRGPGLKETQYF.

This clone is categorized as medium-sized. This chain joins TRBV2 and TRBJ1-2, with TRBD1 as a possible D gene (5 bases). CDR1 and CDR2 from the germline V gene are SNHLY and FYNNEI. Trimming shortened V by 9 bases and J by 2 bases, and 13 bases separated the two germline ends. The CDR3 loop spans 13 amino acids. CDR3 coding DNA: TGTGCCAGACTAACAGGACCCAACTATGGCTACACCTTC. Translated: CARLTGPNYGYTF.

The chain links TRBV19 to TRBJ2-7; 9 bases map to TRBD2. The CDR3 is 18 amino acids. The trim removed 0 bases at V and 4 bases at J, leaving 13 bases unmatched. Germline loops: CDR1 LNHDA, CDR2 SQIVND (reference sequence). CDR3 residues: CASSIDTLPGGGVYEQYF. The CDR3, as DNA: TGTGCCAGTAGTATAGATACCCTCCCCGGCGGGGGGGTATACGAGCAGTACTTC.

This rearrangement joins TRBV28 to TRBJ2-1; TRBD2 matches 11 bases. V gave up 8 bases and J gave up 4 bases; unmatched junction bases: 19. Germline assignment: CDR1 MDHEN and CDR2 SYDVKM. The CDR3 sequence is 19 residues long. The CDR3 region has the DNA TGTGCCAGCGAACCCAAAATACTAGCGGGGGACAGAGAATACAATGAGCAGTTCTTC. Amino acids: CASEPKILAGDREYNEQFF.

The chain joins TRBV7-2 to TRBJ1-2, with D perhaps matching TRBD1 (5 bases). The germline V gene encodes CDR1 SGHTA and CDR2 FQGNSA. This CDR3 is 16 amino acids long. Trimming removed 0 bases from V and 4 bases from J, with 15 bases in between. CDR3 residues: CASSLAQTAFSYGYTF. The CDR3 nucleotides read TGTGCCAGCAGCTTAGCGCAGACAGCTTTTTCCTATGGCTACACCTTC.

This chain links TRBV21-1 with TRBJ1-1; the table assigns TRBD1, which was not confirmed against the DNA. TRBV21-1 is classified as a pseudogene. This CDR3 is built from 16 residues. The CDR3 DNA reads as TGTGCCAGCAGCAATCAGACAGGATCGATGAACACTGAAGCTTTCTTT. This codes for CASSNQTGSMNTEAFF.

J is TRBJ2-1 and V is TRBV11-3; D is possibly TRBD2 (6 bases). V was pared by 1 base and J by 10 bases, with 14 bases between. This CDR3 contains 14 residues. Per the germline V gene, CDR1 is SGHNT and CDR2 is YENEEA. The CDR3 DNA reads TGTGCCAGCAGCTTAGTGGCGGGGAGTACCGAGCAGTTCTTC. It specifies CASSLVAGSTEQFF.